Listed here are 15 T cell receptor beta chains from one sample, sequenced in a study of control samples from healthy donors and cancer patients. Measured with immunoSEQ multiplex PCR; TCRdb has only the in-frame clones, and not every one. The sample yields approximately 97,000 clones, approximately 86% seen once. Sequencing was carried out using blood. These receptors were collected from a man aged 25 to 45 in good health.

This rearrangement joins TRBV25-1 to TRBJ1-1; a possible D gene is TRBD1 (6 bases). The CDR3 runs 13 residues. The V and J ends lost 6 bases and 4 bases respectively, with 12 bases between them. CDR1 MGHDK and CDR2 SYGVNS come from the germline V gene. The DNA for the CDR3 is TGTGCCAGCAGACGGGGGGCAAGCACTGAAGCTTTCTTT. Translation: CASRRGASTEAFF.

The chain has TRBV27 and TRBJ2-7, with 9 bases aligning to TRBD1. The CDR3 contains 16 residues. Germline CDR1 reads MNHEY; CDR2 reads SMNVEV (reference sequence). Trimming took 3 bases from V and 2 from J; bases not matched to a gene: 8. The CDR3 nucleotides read TGTGCCAGCAGTTTCTCCCGACAGGGGGTAACCTACGAGCAGTACTTC. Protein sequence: CASSFSRQGVTYEQYF.

The CDR3 spells CASSQGSYEQYF. CDR3 bases: TGTGCCAGCAGCCAAGGTAGCTACGAGCAGTACTTC. This chain links TRBV4-2 with TRBJ2-7; D is uncertain. The germline gives CDR1 LGHNA, CDR2 YNFKEQ. Trimming pared 1 base from V and 3 bases from J, leaving 4 bases between. This CDR3 region has 12 residues.

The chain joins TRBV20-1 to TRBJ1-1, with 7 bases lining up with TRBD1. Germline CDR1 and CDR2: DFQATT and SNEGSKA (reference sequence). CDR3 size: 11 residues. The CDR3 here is CSGTQGGEAFF. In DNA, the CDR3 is TGCAGCGGGACCCAGGGGGGTGAAGCTTTCTTT.

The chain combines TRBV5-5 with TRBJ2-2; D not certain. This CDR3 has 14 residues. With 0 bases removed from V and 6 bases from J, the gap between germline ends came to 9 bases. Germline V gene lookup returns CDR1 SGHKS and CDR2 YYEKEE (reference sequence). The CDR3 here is CASSLEWGSGELFF. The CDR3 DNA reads TGTGCCAGCAGCTTGGAATGGGGATCCGGGGAGCTGTTTTTT.

The CDR3: CASSYPAGAGRGNQPQHF. The CDR3 DNA sequence: TGTGCCAGTAGTTACCCGGCTGGGGCTGGCCGCGGCAATCAGCCCCAGCATTTT. The chain joins TRBV19 to TRBJ1-5; weak D call: TRBD1 (5 bases). V lost 5 bases to trimming and J lost 2 bases, with 22 bases between them. This CDR3 has 18 amino acids. Germline loops: CDR1 LNHDA, CDR2 SQIVND (reference sequence). Together with reference TRBV19 and TRBJ1-5, the CDR3 gives the full variable domain: DGGITQSPKYLFRKEGQNVTLSCEQNLNHDAMYWYRQDPGQGLRLIYYSQIVNDFQKGDIAEGYSVSREKKESFPLTVTSAQKNPTAFYLCASSYPAGAGRGNQPQHFGDGTRLSIL.

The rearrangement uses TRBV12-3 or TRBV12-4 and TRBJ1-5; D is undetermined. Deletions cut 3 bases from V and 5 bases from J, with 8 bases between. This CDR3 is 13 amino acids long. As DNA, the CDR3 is TGTGCCAGCAGTTTGCGGGTCGATCAGCCCCAGCATTTT. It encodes CASSLRVDQPQHF.

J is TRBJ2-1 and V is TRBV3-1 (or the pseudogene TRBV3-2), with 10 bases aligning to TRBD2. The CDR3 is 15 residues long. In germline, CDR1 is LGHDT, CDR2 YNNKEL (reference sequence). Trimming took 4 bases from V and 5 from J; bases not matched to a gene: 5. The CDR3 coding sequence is TGTGCCAGCAGCCGGCGAGCGGGGGGGAACAATGAGCAGTTCTTC. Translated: CASSRRAGGNNEQFF.

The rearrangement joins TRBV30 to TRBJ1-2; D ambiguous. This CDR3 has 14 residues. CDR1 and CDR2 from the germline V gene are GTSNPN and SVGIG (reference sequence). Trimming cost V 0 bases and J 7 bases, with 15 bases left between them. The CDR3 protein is CAWSVDLGIGGYTF. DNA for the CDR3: TGTGCCTGGAGTGTGGATCTGGGAATAGGTGGCTACACCTTC.

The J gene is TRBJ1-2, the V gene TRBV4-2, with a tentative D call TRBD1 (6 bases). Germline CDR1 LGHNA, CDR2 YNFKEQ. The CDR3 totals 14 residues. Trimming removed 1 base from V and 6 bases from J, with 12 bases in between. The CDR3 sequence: CASSQGRTEDGYTF. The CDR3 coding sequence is TGTGCCAGCAGCCAAGGGCGGACAGAGGATGGCTACACCTTC.

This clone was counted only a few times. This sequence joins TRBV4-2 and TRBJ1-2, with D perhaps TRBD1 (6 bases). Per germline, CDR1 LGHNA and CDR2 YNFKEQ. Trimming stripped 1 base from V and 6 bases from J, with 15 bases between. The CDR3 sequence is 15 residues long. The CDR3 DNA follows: TGTGCCAGCAGCCAAGGTACCACAGGGAGGGATGGCTACACCTTC. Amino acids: CASSQGTTGRDGYTF.

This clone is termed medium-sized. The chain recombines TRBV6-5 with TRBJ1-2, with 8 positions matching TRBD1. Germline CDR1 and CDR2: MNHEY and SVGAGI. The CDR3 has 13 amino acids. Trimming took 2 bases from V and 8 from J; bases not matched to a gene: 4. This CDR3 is CASSYLDRGGYTF. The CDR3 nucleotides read TGTGCCAGCAGTTACCTCGACAGGGGCGGCTACACCTTC.

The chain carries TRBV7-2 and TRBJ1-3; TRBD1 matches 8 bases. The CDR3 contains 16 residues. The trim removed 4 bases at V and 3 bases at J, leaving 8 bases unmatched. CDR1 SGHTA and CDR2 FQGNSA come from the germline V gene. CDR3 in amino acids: CASSSLGQVVGNTIYF. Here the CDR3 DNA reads TGTGCCAGCAGCTCTCTGGGACAGGTCGTTGGAAACACCATATATTTT. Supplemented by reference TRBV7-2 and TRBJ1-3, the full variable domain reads GAGVSQSPSNKVTEKGKDVELRCDPISGHTALYWYRQSLGQGLEFLIYFQGNSAPDKSGLPSDRFSAERTGGSVSTLTIQRTQQEDSAVYLCASSSLGQVVGNTIYFGEGSWLTVV.

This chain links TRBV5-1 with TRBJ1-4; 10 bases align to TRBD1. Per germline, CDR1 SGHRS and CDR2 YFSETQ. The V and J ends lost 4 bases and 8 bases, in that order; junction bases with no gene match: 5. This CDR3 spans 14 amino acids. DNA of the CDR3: TGCGCCAGCAGCACGACAGGGGGCTCAGAAAAACTGTTTTTT. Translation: CASSTTGGSEKLFF.

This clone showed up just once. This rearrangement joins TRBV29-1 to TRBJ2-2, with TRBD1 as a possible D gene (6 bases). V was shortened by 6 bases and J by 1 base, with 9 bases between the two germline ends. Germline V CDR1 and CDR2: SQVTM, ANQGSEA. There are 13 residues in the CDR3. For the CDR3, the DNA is TGCAGCGTCAAGACAGGGAACACCGGGGAGCTGTTTTTT. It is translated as CSVKTGNTGELFF.